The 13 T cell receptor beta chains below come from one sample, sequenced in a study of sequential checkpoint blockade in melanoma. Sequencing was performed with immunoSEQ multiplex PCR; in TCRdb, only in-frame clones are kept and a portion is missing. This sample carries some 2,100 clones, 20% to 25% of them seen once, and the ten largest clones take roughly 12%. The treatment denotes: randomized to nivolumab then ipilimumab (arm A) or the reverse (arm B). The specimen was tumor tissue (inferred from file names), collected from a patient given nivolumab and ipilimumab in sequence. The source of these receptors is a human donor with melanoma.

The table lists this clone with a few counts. The CDR3 coding sequence is TGTGCCACCAGCAGTTCCACTGAAGGAACCGGGGAGCTGTTTTTT. It translates to CATSSSTEGTGELFF. This sequence joins TRBV15 and TRBJ2-2; D is uncertain. The CDR3 loop spans 15 amino acids. V was pared by 3 bases and J by 5 bases, with 13 bases between. Germline V gene sequence: CDR1 LNHNV, CDR2 YYDKDF (reference sequence).

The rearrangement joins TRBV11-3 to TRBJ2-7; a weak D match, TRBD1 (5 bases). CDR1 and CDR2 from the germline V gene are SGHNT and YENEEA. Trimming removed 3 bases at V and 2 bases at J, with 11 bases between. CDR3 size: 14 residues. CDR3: CASSFNQGTYEQYF. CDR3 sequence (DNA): TGTGCCAGCAGCTTCAATCAGGGAACCTACGAGCAGTACTTC.

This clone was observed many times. The CDR3 DNA follows: TGTGCCAGCAGTGAGGGACACACTAACTATGGCTACACCTTC. This translates into CASSEGHTNYGYTF. The chain uses TRBV9 and TRBJ1-2, with a tentative D call TRBD1 (6 bases). Germline values: CDR1 SGDLS, CDR2 YYNGEE. CDR3 length: 14 amino acids. Between the trimmed V and J ends, which lost 5 bases and 0 bases, there was a span of 11 bases.

CDR3 protein: CASSPPAGEDEQFF. As DNA, the CDR3 is TGTGCCAGCTCACCACCAGCGGGGGAGGATGAGCAGTTCTTC. V is TRBV18 and J is TRBJ2-1; 8 bases agree with TRBD2. The CDR3 is 14 amino acids. Trimming took 0 bases from V and 8 from J; bases not matched to a gene: 3. Germline assignment: CDR1 KGHSH and CDR2 LQKENI.

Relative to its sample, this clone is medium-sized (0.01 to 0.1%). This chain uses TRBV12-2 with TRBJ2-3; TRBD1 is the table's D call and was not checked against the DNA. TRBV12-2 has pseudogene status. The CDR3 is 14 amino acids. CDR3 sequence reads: CASSGTGESDTQYF. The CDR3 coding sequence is TGTGCCAGTTCCGGGACAGGGGAATCAGATACGCAGTATTTT.

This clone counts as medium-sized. DNA for the CDR3: TGTGCCAGCAGCCAGGACAGGGGGGATTCACCCCTCCACTTT. The encoded protein is CASSQDRGDSPLHF. The chain is built from TRBV11-3 and TRBJ1-6, with 10 positions matching TRBD1. From germline, CDR1 is SGHNT and CDR2 YENEEA. V gave up 5 bases and J gave up 8 bases; unmatched junction bases: 3. The CDR3 contains 14 residues.

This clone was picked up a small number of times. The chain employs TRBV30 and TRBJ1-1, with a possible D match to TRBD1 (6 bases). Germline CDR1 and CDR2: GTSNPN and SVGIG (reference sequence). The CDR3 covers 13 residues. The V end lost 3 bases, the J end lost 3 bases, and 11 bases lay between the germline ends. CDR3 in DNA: TGTGCCTGGAGGGAACAGGGTTACACTGAAGCTTTCTTT. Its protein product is CAWREQGYTEAFF.

The CDR3 bases are TGTGCCAGCTCACCATCGGACCTACTGGCCTACAATGAGCAGTTCTTC. Translated, it gives CASSPSDLLAYNEQFF. The chain combines TRBV18 with TRBJ2-1; D is undetermined. Trimming pared 2 bases from V and 2 bases from J, leaving 13 bases between. The V gene's germline CDR1 is KGHSH and CDR2 LQKENI. CDR3 size: 16 residues.

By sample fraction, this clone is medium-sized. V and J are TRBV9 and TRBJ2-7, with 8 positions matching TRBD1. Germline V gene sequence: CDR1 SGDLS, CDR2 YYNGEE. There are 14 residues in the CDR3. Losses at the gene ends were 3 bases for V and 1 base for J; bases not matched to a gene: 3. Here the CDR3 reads CASSAGGASYEQYF. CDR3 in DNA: TGTGCCAGCAGCGCAGGGGGCGCATCCTACGAGCAGTACTTC.

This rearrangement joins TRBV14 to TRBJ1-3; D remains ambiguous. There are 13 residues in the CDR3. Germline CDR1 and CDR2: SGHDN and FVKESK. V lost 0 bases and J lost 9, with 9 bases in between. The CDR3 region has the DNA TGTGCCAGCAGCCAAGATCGGACCGGCACCATATATTTT. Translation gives CASSQDRTGTIYF.

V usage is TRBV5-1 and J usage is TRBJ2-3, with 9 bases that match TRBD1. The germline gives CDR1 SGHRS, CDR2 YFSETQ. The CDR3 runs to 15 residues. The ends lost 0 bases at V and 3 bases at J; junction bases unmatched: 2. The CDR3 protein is CASSLDRGRTDTQYF. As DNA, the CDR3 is TGCGCCAGCAGCTTGGACAGGGGGCGGACAGATACGCAGTATTTT.

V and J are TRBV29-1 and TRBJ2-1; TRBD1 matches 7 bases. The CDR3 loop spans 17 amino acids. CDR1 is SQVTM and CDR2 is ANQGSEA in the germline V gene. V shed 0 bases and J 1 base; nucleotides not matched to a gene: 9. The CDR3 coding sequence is TGCAGCGTTGAAGATCTCTCAGGGACAGCTTCCTACAATGAGCAGTTCTTC. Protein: CSVEDLSGTASYNEQFF.

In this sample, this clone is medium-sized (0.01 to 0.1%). The CDR3 loop reads CASSLTAAGAYNEQFF. The CDR3 DNA is TGTGCCAGCAGCTTGACGGCGGCAGGAGCCTACAATGAGCAGTTCTTC. The chain combines TRBV11-3 with TRBJ2-1; D remains ambiguous. Germline V gene sequence: CDR1 SGHNT, CDR2 YENEEA. CDR3 length: 16 residues. V was cut by 3 bases and J by 2 bases, with 14 bases left in between.